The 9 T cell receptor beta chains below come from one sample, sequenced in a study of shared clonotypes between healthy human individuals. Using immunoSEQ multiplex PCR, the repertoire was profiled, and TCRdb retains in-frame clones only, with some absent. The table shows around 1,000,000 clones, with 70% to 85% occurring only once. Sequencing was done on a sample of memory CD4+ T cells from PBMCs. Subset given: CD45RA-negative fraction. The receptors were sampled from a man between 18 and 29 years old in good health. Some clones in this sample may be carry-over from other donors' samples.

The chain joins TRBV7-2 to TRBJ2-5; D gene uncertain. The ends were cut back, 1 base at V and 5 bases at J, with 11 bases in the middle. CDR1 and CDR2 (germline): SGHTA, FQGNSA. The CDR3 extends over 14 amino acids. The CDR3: CASSLGQRGETQYF. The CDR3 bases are TGTGCCAGCAGCTTAGGCCAGCGTGGGGAGACCCAGTACTTC.

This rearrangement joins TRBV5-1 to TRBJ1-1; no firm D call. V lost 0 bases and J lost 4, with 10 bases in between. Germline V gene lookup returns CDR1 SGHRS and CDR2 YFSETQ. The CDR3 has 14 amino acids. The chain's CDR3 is CASSLAVPFTEAFF. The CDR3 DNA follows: TGCGCCAGCAGCTTGGCCGTGCCCTTCACTGAAGCTTTCTTT.

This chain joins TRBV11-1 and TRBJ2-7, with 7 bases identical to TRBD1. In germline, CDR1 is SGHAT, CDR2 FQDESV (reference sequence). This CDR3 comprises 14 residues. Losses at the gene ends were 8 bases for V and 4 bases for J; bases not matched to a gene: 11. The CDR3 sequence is CASGPRDRDYEQYF. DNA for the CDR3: TGTGCCAGCGGGCCACGGGACAGAGATTACGAGCAGTACTTC. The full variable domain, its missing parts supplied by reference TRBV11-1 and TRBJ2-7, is EAEVAQSPRYKITEKSQAVAFWCDPISGHATLYWYRQILGQGPELLVQFQDESVVDDSQLPKDRFSAERLKGVDSTLKIQPAELGDSAMYLCASGPRDRDYEQYFGPGTRLTVT.

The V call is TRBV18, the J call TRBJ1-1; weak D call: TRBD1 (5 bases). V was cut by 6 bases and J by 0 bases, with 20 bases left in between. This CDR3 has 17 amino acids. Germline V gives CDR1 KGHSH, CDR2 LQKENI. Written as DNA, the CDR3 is TGTGCCAGCTCCCCAGCAGGAGGGACTAACATGAACACTGAAGCTTTCTTT. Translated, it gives CASSPAGGTNMNTEAFF.

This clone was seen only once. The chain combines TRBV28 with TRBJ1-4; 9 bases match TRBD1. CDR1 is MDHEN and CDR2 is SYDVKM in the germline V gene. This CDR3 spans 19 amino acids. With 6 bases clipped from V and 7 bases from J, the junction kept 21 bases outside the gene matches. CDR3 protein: CASRPRDRVALPNSEKLFF. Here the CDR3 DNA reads TGTGCCAGCAGACCGCGGGACAGGGTGGCCCTACCGAACAGTGAAAAACTGTTTTTT.

The CDR3 nucleotides are TGTGCCAGCAGCAAAGCGCTTTTAACTAGCGGGAGGCGGGCAGATACGCAGTATTTT. This encodes CASSKALLTSGRRADTQYF. The chain joins TRBV21-1 to TRBJ2-3; the tabulated D call, TRBD2, remains unverified against the DNA. TRBV21-1 is tagged as a pseudogene. The CDR3 runs 19 residues.

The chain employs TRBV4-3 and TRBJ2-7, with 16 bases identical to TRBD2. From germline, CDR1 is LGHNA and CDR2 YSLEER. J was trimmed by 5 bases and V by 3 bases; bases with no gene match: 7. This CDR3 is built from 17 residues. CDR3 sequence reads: CASSQGTSGRAGHEQYF. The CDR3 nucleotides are TGCGCCAGCAGCCAGGGGACTAGCGGGAGGGCCGGCCACGAGCAGTACTTC.

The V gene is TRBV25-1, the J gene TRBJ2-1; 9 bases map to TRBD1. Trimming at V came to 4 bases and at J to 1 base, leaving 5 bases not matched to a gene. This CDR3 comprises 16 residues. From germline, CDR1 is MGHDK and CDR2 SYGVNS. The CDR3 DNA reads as TGTGCCAGCAGTGTCGGCGACAGGGGGTCCTACAATGAGCAGTTCTTC. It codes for CASSVGDRGSYNEQFF.

The CDR3 sequence: CASNTPGQGSKNIQYF. DNA for the CDR3: TGTGCCAGCAACACACCGGGACAGGGGAGCAAAAACATTCAGTACTTC. V is TRBV28 and J is TRBJ2-4; 10 bases are shared with TRBD1. Germline V gene lookup returns CDR1 MDHEN and CDR2 SYDVKM. Germline trimming cut 7 bases from V and 3 bases from J; bases unmatched to any gene: 9. CDR3 length: 16 residues. Based on the CDR3 plus reference TRBV28 and TRBJ2-4, the full variable domain is DVKVTQSSRYLVKRTGEKVFLECVQDMDHENMFWYRQDPGLGLRLIYFSYDVKMKEKGDIPEGYSVSREKKERFSLILESASTNQTSMYLCASNTPGQGSKNIQYFGAGTRLSVL.